The T cell receptor beta chain under discussion was sequenced for a study of T cell responses to AZD1222 COVID-19 vaccine. Study-wide findings and caveats: Across the whole spike, CD4 TCRs peaked at regions 160-218 and 743-854. Without day 14 samples, only post-peak T cell repertoires were studied. Clonal diversity may have been underestimated in mostly white British donors. After two AZD1222 doses, spike-specific TCR breadth and depth rose versus day 0.

Only in-frame clones appear in the TCRdb table, and some are missing; sequencing was by immunoSEQ multiplex PCR. The sample records about 210,000 clones, approximately 94% being singletons. The V end was cut by 5 bases, the J end by 8 bases, with 12 bases between. The CDR3 is 12 residues long. Germline loops: CDR1 MNHEY, CDR2 SVGAGI. About this clone: Its specificity is not known.

The sequencing used peripheral blood, collected 28 days after the second dose of the MenACWY control vaccine. The V call is TRBV6-5, the J call TRBJ1-2, with TRBD1 as a possible D gene (5 bases). This receptor was taken from an adult who received the MenACWY meningococcal vaccine as a control. In DNA form, the CDR3 reads TGTGCCAGCAGTCCATCCCGGGGGGGCTACACCTTC. It codes for CASSPSRGGYTF.